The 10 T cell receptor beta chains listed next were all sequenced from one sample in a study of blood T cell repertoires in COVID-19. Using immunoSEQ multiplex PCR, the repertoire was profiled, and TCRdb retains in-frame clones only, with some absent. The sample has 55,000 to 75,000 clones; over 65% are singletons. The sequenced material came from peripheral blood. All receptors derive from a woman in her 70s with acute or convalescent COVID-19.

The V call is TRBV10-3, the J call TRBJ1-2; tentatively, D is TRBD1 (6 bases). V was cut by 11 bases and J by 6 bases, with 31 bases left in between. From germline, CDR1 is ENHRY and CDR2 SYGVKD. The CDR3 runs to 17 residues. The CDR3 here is CASTGAGALGGIHGYTF. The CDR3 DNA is TGTGCCTCAACGGGGGCAGGGGCCTTGGGAGGGATACATGGCTACACCTTC.

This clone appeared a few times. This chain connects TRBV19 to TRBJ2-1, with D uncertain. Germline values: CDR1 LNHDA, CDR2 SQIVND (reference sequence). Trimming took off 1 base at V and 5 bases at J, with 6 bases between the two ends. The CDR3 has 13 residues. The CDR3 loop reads CASSIGENNEQFF. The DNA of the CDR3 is TGTGCCAGTAGTATAGGCGAAAACAATGAGCAGTTCTTC.

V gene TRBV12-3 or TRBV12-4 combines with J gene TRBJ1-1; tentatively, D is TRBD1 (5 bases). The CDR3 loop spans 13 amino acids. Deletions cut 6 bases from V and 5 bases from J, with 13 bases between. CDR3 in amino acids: CASRIAGGTEAFF. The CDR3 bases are TGTGCCAGCAGGATAGCGGGGGGAACTGAAGCTTTCTTT.

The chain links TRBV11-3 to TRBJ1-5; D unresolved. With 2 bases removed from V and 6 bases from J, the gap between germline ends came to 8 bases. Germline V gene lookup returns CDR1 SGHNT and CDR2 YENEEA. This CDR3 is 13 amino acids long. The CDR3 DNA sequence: TGTGCCAGCAGCTTAATAGTACGTCAGCCCCAGCATTTT. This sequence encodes CASSLIVRQPQHF.

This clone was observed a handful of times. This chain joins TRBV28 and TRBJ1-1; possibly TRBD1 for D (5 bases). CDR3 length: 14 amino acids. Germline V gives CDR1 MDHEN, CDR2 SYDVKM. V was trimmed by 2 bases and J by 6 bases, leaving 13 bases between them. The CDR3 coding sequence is TGTGCCAGCAGTTTAGCGGGGGGTCGGGCTGAAGCTTTCTTT. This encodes CASSLAGGRAEAFF.

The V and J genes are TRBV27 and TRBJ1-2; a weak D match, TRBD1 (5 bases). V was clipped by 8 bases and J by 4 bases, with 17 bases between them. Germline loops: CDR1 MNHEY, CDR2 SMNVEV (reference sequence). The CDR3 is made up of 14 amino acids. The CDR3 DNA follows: TGTGCCAGCTCCACCCCGGGGGGGGGCTATGGCTACACCTTC. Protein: CASSTPGGGYGYTF.

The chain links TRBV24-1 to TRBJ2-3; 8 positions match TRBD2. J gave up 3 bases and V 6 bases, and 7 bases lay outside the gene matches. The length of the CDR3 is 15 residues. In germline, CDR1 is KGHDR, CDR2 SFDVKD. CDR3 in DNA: TGTGCCACCAGTCGCGGCGGGGGGATGACAGATACGCAGTATTTT. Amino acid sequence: CATSRGGGMTDTQYF.

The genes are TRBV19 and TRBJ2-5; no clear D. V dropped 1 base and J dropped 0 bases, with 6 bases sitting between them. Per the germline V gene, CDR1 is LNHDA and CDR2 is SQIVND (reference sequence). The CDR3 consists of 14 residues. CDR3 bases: TGTGCCAGTAGTATAGGGCCGAACCAAGAGACCCAGTACTTC. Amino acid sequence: CASSIGPNQETQYF.

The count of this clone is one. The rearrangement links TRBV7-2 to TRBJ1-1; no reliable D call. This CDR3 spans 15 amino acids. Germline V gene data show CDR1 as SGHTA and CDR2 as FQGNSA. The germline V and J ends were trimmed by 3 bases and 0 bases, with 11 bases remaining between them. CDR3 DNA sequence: TGTGCCAGCAGCTTTATGCGGAACATGAACACTGAAGCTTTCTTT. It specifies CASSFMRNMNTEAFF. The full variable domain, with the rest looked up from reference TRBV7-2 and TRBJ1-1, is GAGVSQSPSNKVTEKGKDVELRCDPISGHTALYWYRQSLGQGLEFLIYFQGNSAPDKSGLPSDRFSAERTGGSVSTLTIQRTQQEDSAVYLCASSFMRNMNTEAFFGQGTRLTVV.

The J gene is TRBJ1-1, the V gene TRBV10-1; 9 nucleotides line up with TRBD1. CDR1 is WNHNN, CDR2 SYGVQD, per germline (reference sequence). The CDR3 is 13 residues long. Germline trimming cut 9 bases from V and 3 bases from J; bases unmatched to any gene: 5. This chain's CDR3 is CASSDRGHTEAFF. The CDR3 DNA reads TGCGCCAGTTCGGACAGGGGTCACACTGAAGCTTTCTTT.